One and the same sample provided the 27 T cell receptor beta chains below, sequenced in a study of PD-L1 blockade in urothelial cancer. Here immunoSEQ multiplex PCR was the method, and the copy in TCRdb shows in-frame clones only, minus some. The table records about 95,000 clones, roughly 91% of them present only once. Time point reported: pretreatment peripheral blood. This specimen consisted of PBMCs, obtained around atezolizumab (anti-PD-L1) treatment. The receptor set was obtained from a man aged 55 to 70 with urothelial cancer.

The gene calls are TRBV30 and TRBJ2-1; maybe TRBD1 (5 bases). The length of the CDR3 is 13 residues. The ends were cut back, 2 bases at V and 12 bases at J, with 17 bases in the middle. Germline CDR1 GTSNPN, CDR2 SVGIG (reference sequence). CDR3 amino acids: CAWSLSSDTGQFF. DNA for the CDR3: TGTGCCTGGAGTCTCTCCTCAGACACAGGGCAGTTCTTC.

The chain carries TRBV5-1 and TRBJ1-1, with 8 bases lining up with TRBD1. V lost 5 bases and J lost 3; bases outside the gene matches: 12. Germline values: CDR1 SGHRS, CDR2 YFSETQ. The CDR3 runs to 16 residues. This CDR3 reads CASSTDRGGIYTEAFF. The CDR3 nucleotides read TGCGCCAGCAGTACCGACAGGGGAGGGATCTACACTGAAGCTTTCTTT.

CDR3 nucleotides: TGTGCCAGCAGCTTACCGGGACAGCAGTTCAATCAGCCCCAGCATTTT. It is translated as CASSLPGQQFNQPQHF. The V call is TRBV11-2, the J call TRBJ1-5; 7 bases are a match to TRBD1. Germline V gene lookup returns CDR1 SGHAT and CDR2 FQNNGV. The V gene end was trimmed by 2 bases and the J gene end by 3 bases; junction bases not matched to a gene: 7. The CDR3 spans 16 residues.

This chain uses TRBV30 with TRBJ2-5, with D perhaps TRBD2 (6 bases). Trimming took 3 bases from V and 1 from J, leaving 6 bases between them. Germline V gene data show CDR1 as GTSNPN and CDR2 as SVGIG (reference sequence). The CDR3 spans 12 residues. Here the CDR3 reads CAWSGGQETQYF. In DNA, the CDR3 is TGTGCCTGGAGCGGGGGCCAAGAGACCCAGTACTTC.

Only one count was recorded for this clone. The CDR3 DNA reads TGCGCCAGCAGCTTGAGAACAGGGGCGGTGGAGACCCAGTACTTC. This codes for CASSLRTGAVETQYF. V usage is TRBV5-1 and J usage is TRBJ2-5, with 7 bases lining up with TRBD1. From germline, CDR1 is SGHRS and CDR2 YFSETQ. The CDR3 is made up of 15 amino acids. V lost 1 base, J lost 5 bases, and 8 bases stayed unmatched.

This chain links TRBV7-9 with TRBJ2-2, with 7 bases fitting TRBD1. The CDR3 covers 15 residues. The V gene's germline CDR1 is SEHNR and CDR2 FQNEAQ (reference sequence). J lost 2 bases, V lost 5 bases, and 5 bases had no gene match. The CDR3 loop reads CASSLGQTNTGELFF. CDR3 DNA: TGTGCCAGCAGCCTGGGACAGACCAACACCGGGGAGCTGTTTTTT.

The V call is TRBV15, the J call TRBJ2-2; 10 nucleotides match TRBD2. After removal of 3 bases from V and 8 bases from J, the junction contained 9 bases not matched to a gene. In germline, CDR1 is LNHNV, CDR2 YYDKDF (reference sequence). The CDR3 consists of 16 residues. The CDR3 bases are TGTGCCACCAGCAGCCGGGCGTTAGCGGGAGGAGGGGAGCTGTTTTTT. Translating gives CATSSRALAGGGELFF. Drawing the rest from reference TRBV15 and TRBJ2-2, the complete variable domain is DAMVIQNPRYQVTQFGKPVTLSCSQTLNHNVMYWYQQKSSQAPKLLFHYYDKDFNNEADTPDNFQSRRPNTSFCFLDIRSPGLGDTAMYLCATSSRALAGGGELFFGEGSRLTVL.

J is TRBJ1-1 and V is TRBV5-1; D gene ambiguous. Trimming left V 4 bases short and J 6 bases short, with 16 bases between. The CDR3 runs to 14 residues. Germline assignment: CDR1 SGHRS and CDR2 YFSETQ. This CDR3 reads CASSTSGSEAEAFF. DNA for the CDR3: TGCGCCAGCAGCACCTCCGGGAGCGAGGCTGAAGCTTTCTTT. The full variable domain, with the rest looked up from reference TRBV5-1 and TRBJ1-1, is KAGVTQTPRYLIKTRGQQVTLSCSPISGHRSVSWYQQTPGQGLQFLFEYFSETQRNKGNFPGRFSGRQFSNSRSEMNVSTLELGDSALYLCASSTSGSEAEAFFGQGTRLTVV.

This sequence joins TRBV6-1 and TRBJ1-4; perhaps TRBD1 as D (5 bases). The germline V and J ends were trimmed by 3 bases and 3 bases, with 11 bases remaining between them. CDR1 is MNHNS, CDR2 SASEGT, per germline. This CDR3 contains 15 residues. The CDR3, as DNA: TGTGCCAGCAGTGAGGTCTGGGGCGCTAATGAAAAACTGTTTTTT. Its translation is CASSEVWGANEKLFF.

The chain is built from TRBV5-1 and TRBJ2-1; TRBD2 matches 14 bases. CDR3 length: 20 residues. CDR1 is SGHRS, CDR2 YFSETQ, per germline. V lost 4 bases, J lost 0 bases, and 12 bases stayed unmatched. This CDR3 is CASSGGTTGLAGDSYNEQFF. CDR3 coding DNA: TGCGCCAGCAGCGGCGGTACGACGGGACTAGCGGGAGACTCCTACAATGAGCAGTTCTTC.

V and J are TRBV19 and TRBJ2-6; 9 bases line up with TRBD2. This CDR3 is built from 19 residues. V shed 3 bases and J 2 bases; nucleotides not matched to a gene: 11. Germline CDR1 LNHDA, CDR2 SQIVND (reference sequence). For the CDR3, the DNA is TGTGCCAGTAGTATTAGGGCGGGGGGGCTCTCAACTGGGGCCAACGTCCTGACTTTC. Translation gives CASSIRAGGLSTGANVLTF.

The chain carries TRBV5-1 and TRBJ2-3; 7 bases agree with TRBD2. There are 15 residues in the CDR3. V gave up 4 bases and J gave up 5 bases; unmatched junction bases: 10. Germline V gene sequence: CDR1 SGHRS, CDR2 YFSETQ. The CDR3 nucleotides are TGCGCCAGCAGCGATTTAACGGGAGGTCTAGATACGCAGTATTTT. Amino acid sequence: CASSDLTGGLDTQYF. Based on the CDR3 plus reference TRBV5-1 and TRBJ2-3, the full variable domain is KAGVTQTPRYLIKTRGQQVTLSCSPISGHRSVSWYQQTPGQGLQFLFEYFSETQRNKGNFPGRFSGRQFSNSRSEMNVSTLELGDSALYLCASSDLTGGLDTQYFGPGTRLTVL.

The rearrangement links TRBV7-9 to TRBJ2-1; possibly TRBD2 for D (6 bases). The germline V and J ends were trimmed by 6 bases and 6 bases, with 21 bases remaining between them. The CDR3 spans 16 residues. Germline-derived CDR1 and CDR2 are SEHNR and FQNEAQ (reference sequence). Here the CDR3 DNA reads TGTGCCAGCAGTTCAACGACGGGGGTATGGGTCAATGAGCAGTTCTTC. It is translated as CASSSTTGVWVNEQFF.

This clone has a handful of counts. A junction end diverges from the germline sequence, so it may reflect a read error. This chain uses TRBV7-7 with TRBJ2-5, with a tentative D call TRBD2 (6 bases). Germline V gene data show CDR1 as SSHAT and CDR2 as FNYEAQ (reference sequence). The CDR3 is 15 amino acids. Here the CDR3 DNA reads TGTGCTAGCAGCCCTCCGGGACTCCTGGAGGGGACCCAGTACTTC. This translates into CASSPPGLLEGTQYF.

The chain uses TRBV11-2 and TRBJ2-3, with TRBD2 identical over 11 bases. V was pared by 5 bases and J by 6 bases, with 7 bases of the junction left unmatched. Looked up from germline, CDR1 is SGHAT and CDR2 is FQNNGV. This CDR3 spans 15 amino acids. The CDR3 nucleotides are TGTGCCAGCAGCGACAGACTAGCGGGATACGATACGCAGTATTTT. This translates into CASSDRLAGYDTQYF.

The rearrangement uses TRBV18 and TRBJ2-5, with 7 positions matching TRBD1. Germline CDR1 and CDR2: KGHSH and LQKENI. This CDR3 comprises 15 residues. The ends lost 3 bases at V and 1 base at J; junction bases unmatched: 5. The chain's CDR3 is CASSPLTGLQETQYF. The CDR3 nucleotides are TGTGCCAGCTCACCCTTGACAGGGCTCCAAGAGACCCAGTACTTC.

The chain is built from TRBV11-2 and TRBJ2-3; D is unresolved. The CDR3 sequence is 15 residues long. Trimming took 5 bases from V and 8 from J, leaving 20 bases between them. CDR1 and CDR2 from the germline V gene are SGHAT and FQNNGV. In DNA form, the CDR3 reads TGTGCCAGCAGCGCCCAGCGCAGTTTCGTAGGTACGCAGTATTTT. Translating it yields CASSAQRSFVGTQYF. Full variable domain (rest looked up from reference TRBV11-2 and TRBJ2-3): EAGVAQSPRYKIIEKRQSVAFWCNPISGHATLYWYQQILGQGPKLLIQFQNNGVVDDSQLPKDRFSAERLKGVDSTLKIQPAKLEDSAVYLCASSAQRSFVGTQYFGPGTRLTVL.

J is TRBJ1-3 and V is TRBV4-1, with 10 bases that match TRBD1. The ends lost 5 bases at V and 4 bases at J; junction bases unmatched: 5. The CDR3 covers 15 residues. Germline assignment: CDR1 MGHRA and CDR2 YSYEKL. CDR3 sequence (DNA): TGCGCCAGCAGCTTGGACAGGGGGAGAGGAAACACCATATATTTT. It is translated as CASSLDRGRGNTIYF.

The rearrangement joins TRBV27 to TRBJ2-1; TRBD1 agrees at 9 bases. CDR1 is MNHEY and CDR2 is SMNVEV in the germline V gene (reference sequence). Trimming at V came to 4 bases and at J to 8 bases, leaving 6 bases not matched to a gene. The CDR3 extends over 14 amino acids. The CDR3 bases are TGTGCCAGCAGTTCCTGGACAGGGGACGATGAGCAGTTCTTC. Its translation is CASSSWTGDDEQFF.

The CDR3 loop is CASSVDHRGGNGYTF. CDR3 sequence (DNA): TGTGCCAGCAGTGTTGATCACAGGGGGGGAAATGGCTACACCTTC. This chain uses TRBV6-1 with TRBJ1-2, with 8 bases matching TRBD1. Germline V gene sequence: CDR1 MNHNS, CDR2 SASEGT. The V segment lost 4 bases and the J segment 6 bases; nucleotides outside the gene matches: 10. The CDR3 sequence is 15 residues long.

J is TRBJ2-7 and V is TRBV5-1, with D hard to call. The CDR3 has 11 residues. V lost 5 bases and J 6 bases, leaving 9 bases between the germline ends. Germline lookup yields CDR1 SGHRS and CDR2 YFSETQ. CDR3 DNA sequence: TGCGCCAGCAGTGAGGCCAGCGAGCAGTACTTC. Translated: CASSEASEQYF.

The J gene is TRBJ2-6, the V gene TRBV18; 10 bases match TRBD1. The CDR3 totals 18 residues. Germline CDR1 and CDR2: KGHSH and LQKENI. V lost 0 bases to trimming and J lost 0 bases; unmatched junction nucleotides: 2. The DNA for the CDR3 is TGTGCCAGCTCACCACCGACAGGGGGCTTCTCTGGGGCCAACGTCCTGACTTTC. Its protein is CASSPPTGGFSGANVLTF.

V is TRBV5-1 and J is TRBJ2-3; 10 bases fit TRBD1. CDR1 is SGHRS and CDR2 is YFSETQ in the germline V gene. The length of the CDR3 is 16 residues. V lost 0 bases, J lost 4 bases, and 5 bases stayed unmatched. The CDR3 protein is CASSLEGQGLPDTQYF. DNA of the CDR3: TGCGCCAGCAGCTTGGAGGGACAGGGGCTCCCAGATACGCAGTATTTT.

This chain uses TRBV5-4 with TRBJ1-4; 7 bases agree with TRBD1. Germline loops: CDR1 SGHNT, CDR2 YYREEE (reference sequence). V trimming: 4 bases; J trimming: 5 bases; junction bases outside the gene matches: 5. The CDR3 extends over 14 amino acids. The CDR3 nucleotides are TGTGCCAGCAGCATCGGACAGGCAAATGAAAAACTGTTTTTT. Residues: CASSIGQANEKLFF. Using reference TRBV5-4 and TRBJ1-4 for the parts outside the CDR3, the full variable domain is ETGVTQSPTHLIKTRGQQVTLRCSSQSGHNTVSWYQQALGQGPQFIFQYYREEENGRGNFPPRFSGLQFPNYSSELNVNALELDDSALYLCASSIGQANEKLFFGSGTQLSVL.

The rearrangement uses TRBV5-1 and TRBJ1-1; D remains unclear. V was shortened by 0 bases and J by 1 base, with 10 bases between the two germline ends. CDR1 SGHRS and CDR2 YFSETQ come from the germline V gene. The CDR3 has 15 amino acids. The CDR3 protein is CASSLVRAGNTEAFF. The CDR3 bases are TGCGCCAGCAGCTTGGTTAGGGCGGGGAACACTGAAGCTTTCTTT. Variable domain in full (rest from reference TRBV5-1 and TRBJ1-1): KAGVTQTPRYLIKTRGQQVTLSCSPISGHRSVSWYQQTPGQGLQFLFEYFSETQRNKGNFPGRFSGRQFSNSRSEMNVSTLELGDSALYLCASSLVRAGNTEAFFGQGTRLTVV.

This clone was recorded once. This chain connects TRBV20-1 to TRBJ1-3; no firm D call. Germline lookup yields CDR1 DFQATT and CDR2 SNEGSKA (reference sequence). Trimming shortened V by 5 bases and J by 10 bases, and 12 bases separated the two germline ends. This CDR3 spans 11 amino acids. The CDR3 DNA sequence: TGCAGTGCTCCGAGCAGCGGGACCATATATTTT. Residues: CSAPSSGTIYF.

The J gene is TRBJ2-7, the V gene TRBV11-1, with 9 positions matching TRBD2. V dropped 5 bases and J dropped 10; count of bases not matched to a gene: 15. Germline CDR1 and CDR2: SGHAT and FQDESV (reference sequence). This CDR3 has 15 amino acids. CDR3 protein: CASSLVAGVNSIQYF. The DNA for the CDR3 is TGTGCCAGCAGCCTTGTAGCGGGGGTGAACTCGATCCAGTACTTC.